This T cell receptor beta chain was sequenced during a study of blood T cell repertoires in COVID-19. At the level of the study: Spain, Italy and the United States supplied samples that represented acute and convalescent COVID-19. T cells, B-cell-depleted T cells, or PBMCs supplied cDNA or gDNA.

This CDR3 is built from 15 residues. CDR1 and CDR2 from the germline V gene are SGHTA and FQGNSA. The V and J ends lost 5 bases and 0 bases respectively, with 10 bases between them. In the original analysis: Reference gene primer amplification gave estimated nucleated cell counts. Using immunoSEQ multiplex PCR, the repertoire was profiled, and TCRdb retains in-frame clones only, with some absent. V and J calls and clone size are those listed in that table; D and trimming were worked out from the DNA. The sample records around 300,000 clones, approximately 90% being singletons. This chain joins TRBV7-2 and TRBJ1-4; possibly TRBD1 for D (5 bases). Sample: peripheral blood. This sequence was found in a man aged 18-30 years with active or convalescent COVID-19. The DNA for the CDR3 is TGTGCCAGCAGCACCTCGACAGCAACTAATGAAAAACTGTTTTTT. Translation: CASSTSTATNEKLFF.